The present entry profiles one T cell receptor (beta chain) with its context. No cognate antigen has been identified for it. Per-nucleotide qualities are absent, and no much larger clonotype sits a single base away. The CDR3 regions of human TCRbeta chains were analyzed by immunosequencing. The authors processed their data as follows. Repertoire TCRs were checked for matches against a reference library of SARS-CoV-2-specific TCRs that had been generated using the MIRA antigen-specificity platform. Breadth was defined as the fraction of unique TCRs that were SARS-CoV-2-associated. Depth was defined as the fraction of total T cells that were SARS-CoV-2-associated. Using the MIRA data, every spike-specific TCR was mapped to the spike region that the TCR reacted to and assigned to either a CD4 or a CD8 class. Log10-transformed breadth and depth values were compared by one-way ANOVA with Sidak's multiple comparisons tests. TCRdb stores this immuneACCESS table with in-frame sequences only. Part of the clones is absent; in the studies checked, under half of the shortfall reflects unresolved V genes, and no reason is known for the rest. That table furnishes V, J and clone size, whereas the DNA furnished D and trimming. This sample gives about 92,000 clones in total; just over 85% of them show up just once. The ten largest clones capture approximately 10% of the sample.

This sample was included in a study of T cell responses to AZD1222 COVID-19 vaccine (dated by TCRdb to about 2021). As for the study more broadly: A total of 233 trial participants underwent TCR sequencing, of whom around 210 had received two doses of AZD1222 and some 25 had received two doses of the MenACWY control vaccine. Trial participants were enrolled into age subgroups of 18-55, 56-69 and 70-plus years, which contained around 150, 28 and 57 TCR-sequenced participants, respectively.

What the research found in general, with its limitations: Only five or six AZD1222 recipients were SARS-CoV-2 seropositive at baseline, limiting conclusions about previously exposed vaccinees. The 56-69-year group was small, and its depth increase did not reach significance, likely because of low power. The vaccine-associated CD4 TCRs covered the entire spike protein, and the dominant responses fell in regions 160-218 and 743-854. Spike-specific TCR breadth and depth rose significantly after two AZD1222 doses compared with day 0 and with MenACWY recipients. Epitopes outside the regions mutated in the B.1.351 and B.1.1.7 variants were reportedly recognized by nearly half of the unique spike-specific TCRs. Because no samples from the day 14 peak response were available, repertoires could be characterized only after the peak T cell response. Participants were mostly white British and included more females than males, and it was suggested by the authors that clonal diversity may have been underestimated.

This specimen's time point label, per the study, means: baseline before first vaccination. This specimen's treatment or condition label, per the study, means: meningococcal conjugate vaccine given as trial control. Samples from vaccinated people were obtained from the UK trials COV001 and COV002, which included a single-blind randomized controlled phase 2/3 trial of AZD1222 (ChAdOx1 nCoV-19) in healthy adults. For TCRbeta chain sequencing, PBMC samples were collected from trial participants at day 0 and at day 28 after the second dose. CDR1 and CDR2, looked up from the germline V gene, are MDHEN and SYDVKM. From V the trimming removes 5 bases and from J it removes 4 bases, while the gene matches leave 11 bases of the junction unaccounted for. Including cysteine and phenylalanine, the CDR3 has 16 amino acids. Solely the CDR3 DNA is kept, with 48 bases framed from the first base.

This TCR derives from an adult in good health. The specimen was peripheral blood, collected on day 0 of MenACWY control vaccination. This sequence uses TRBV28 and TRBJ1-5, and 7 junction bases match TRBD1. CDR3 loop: CASSPTTGSTNQPQHF. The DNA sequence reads TGTGCCAGCAGTCCGACGACAGGGTCTACAAATCAGCCCCAGCATTTT.